The clone carrying this TCR beta chain has ten or more counts. The entry originates in a study of T cells in Graves' hyperthyroidism and ophthalmopathy. Newly diagnosed hyperthyroidism, duration under 2 months, in patients aged 18 to 65. The study based diagnoses on clinical symptoms, serum thyroxine and TRAb, thyroid ultrasound and orbital computed tomography. Using RNA transcripts as the source, TCR beta CDR3 regions were amplified. The HTBI primer set served for first-round RT-PCR of the TCR CDR3. TCRdb redid the calling of the multiplex PCR reads with MiXCR, one entry per CDR3 protein. This table holds about 760,000 distinct CDR3 sequences, over 35% found once. The CDR3 loop spans 14 amino acids. Trimming removed 6 bases from V and 6 bases from J; junction bases left unmatched: 5. Germline-derived CDR1 and CDR2 are LNHNV and YYDKDF (reference sequence).

Sequencing used blood. The receptor's source is a woman aged 40 to 55 with Graves' hyperthyroidism. The V gene is TRBV15, the J gene TRBJ1-6; 7 bases map to TRBD1. The CDR3 nucleotides are TGTGCCACCAGACCCGGGACAGCTAATTCACCCCTCCACTTT. Its protein is CATRPGTANSPLHF.